This is a list of T cell receptor beta chains from one sample in a study of cytomegalovirus exposure and HLA in healthy donors. The data were produced by immunoSEQ multiplex PCR, yet TCRdb's version contains in-frame clones alone and is incomplete. The sample lists approximately 190,000 clones; approximately 79% were seen once. Sequenced: PBMCs. All receptors derive from a man aged 35 to 55 in good health and CMV-seropositive. CDR3s include the opening cysteine and the closing phenylalanine or tryptophan. D genes are given only for firm matches. Rows give clone size only sometimes, using once, few, many, or a class for an expanded clone.

TRBJ2-7,.,TRBD1,TRBV15,CATSRGGTGGSYEQYF,TGTGCCACCAGCAGAGGGGGGACAGGGGGTTCCTACGAGCAGTACTTC
TRBJ2-2,.,.,TRBV10-3,CAISGPGHGTSNTGELFF,TGTGCCATCAGTGGACCGGGACACGGAACATCTAACACCGGGGAGCTGTTTTTT
TRBJ2-2,.,TRBD1,TRBV9,CASSVASTGPGELFF,TGTGCCAGCAGCGTGGCTTCGACAGGGCCCGGGGAGCTGTTTTTT
TRBJ2-2,.,.,TRBV6-5,CASSYLDIPGELFF,TGTGCCAGCAGTTACCTGGACATCCCCGGGGAGCTGTTTTTT
TRBJ2-3,.,.,TRBV10-3,CAISERGISDTQYF,TGTGCCATCAGTGAAAGGGGTATCTCAGATACGCAGTATTTT
TRBJ1-2,once,.,TRBV28,CASSPFRGEGYGYTF,TGTGCCAGCAGTCCTTTCCGAGGGGAGGGCTATGGCTACACCTTC
TRBJ1-3,.,.,TRBV5-1,CASSLEPNRAPGNTIYF,TGCGCCAGCAGCTTGGAACCGAACAGGGCCCCTGGAAACACCATATATTTT
TRBJ2-7,.,.,TRBV2,CASSELGQTYEQYF,TGTGCCAGCAGTGAATTGGGACAAACCTACGAGCAGTACTTC
TRBJ1-2,.,.,TRBV9,CASSVSDTSAGGYTF,TGTGCCAGCAGCGTCTCGGACACTTCGGCGGGGGGCTACACCTTC
TRBJ2-7,once,TRBD1,TRBV7-9,CASRPRGTDEQYF,TGTGCCAGCAGGCCCAGGGGGACCGACGAGCAGTACTTC